This TCR beta chain was sequenced during a study of OX40 agonist ivuxolimab in advanced cancers. This clone was observed once. Its target is unknown. CDR1 is SEHNR and CDR2 is FQNEAQ in the germline V gene (reference sequence). The ends were cut back, 5 bases at V and 3 bases at J, with 11 bases in the middle. CDR3 length equals 14 residues. Measured with immunoSEQ multiplex PCR; TCRdb has only the in-frame clones, and not every one. The repertoire holds around 46,000 clones, with about 90% as singletons. Whole-study results and caveats: CD8+ T cells showed, on average, more clonal expansion than CD4+ cells.

The chain employs TRBV7-9 and TRBJ1-5, with D maybe TRBD1 (5 bases). The specimen comprised CD4+ or CD8+ T cells sorted from blood, sampled in a trial of the OX40 agonist ivuxolimab. The receptor was isolated from an adult with an advanced solid tumor such as melanoma, head and neck, liver or kidney cancer. The chain's CDR3 is CASSLTGFNQPQHF. DNA for the CDR3: TGTGCCAGCAGCCTAACAGGCTTCAATCAGCCCCAGCATTTT.